These 22 T cell receptor beta chains share one sample of origin, sequenced in a study of OX40 agonist ivuxolimab in advanced cancers. Sequencing used immunoSEQ multiplex PCR; TCRdb keeps in-frame clones, though not all of them. The repertoire consists of approximately 130,000 clones, with roughly 91% occurring once and the leading ten covering roughly 1%. The sequences come from CD4+ or CD8+ T cells sorted from blood, collected in a trial of the OX40 agonist ivuxolimab. These receptors all come from an adult with an advanced solid tumor such as melanoma, head and neck, liver or kidney cancer.

The chain combines TRBV11-3 with TRBJ2-5; no definite D call. Trimming pared 5 bases from V and 2 bases from J, leaving 12 bases between. Germline loops: CDR1 SGHNT, CDR2 YENEEA. The CDR3 is 14 residues long. The DNA of the CDR3 is TGTGCCAGCAGCGCGCAGCCGGGTCAAGAGACCCAGTACTTC. Residues: CASSAQPGQETQYF.

This clone was seen a single time. J is TRBJ2-3 and V is TRBV27, with no clear D. Germline CDR1 MNHEY, CDR2 SMNVEV (reference sequence). Trimming pared 6 bases from V and 5 bases from J, leaving 12 bases between. The length of the CDR3 is 13 residues. This CDR3 is CASSQTRLDTQYF. In DNA, the CDR3 is TGTGCCAGCAGCCAAACCCGATTAGATACGCAGTATTTT.

The chain links TRBV5-6 to TRBJ1-2, with D uncertain. CDR3 length: 16 amino acids. Germline V gene sequence: CDR1 SGHDT, CDR2 YYEEEE. With 0 bases removed from V and 5 bases from J, the gap between germline ends came to 17 bases. CDR3 amino acids: CASSLVRQEGGYGYTF. Here the CDR3 DNA reads TGTGCCAGCAGCTTGGTTCGGCAGGAGGGAGGATATGGCTACACCTTC.

The chain uses TRBV19 and TRBJ1-4, with TRBD1 matching 7 bases. Germline lookup yields CDR1 LNHDA and CDR2 SQIVND (reference sequence). This CDR3 region has 16 residues. The trim removed 6 bases at V and 3 bases at J, leaving 10 bases unmatched. The CDR3 DNA is TGTGCCAGTAGAAGCCAGGGGGGGGGCTCTAATGAAAAACTGTTTTTT. Its protein is CASRSQGGGSNEKLFF.

The V call is TRBV11-2, the J call TRBJ2-7; 10 nucleotides match TRBD1. Germline lookup yields CDR1 SGHAT and CDR2 FQNNGV. Trimming removed 3 bases from V and 4 bases from J; junction bases left unmatched: 6. This CDR3 comprises 15 residues. The CDR3 sequence is CASSFSGQGLYEQYF. CDR3 nucleotides: TGTGCCAGCAGCTTTTCGGGACAGGGGTTATACGAGCAGTACTTC.

This sequence joins TRBV7-2 and TRBJ1-1; D is ambiguous. Trimming pared 3 bases from V and 3 bases from J, leaving 8 bases between. The CDR3 length is 13 residues. Germline assignment: CDR1 SGHTA and CDR2 FQGNSA. The CDR3, as DNA: TGTGCCAGCAGCTTGGTGCAGGACACTGAAGCTTTCTTT. It is translated as CASSLVQDTEAFF.

The chain combines TRBV30 with TRBJ2-1; D ambiguous. Trimming took 0 bases from V and 9 from J, leaving 6 bases between them. CDR3 size: 11 residues. Germline V gives CDR1 GTSNPN, CDR2 SVGIG (reference sequence). The CDR3 sequence is CAWSVQVEQFF. The CDR3 region has the DNA TGTGCCTGGAGTGTACAAGTTGAGCAGTTCTTC.

The V gene is TRBV7-2, the J gene TRBJ1-2, with D maybe TRBD1 (5 bases). The CDR3 is 17 amino acids. The germline gives CDR1 SGHTA, CDR2 FQGNSA. V was trimmed by 1 base and J by 8 bases, leaving 23 bases between them. The CDR3: CASSLVYSDNLTGGYTF. The CDR3 DNA follows: TGTGCCAGCAGCTTAGTATATTCGGACAACCTAACTGGCGGCTACACCTTC.

This clone has a handful of counts. V gene TRBV7-7 combines with J gene TRBJ2-5, with 8 bases aligning to TRBD2. Losses at the gene ends were 3 bases for V and 3 bases for J; bases not matched to a gene: 3. This CDR3 region has 14 residues. Germline CDR1 is SSHAT and CDR2 is FNYEAQ (reference sequence). Written as DNA, the CDR3 is TGTGCCAGCAGCTTTCAGCGGGGGAAAGAGACCCAGTACTTC. Protein product: CASSFQRGKETQYF.

V usage is TRBV28 and J usage is TRBJ1-6; D is uncertain. Germline lookup yields CDR1 MDHEN and CDR2 SYDVKM. Trimming removed 5 bases at V and 9 bases at J, with 17 bases between. The CDR3 is 15 amino acids. The CDR3 nucleotides are TGTGCCAGCAGTCCCAGGACTCTTGGCGCTTCACCCCTCCACTTT. This translates into CASSPRTLGASPLHF.

This sequence joins TRBV20-1 and TRBJ1-1; D unclear. The germline CDR1 and CDR2 sequences are DFQATT and SNEGSKA (reference sequence). The CDR3 contains 11 residues. Trimming removed 4 bases from V and 1 base from J, with 4 bases in between. The CDR3, as DNA: TGCAGTGCTACAAGGAACACTGAAGCTTTCTTT. It encodes CSATRNTEAFF.

The chain links TRBV15 to TRBJ1-1; D not resolved. V was pared by 1 base and J by 1 base, with 10 bases between. The V gene's germline CDR1 is LNHNV and CDR2 YYDKDF (reference sequence). The length of the CDR3 is 15 residues. In nucleotides, the CDR3 is TGTGCCACCAGCAGAGCTCTTAGTGGGAACACTGAAGCTTTCTTT. Amino acids: CATSRALSGNTEAFF. Full variable domain (remainder filled in from reference TRBV15 and TRBJ1-1): DAMVIQNPRYQVTQFGKPVTLSCSQTLNHNVMYWYQQKSSQAPKLLFHYYDKDFNNEADTPDNFQSRRPNTSFCFLDIRSPGLGDTAMYLCATSRALSGNTEAFFGQGTRLTVV.

The count of this clone is one. This rearrangement joins TRBV30 to TRBJ1-5; 9 nucleotides line up with TRBD1. Trimming cost V 4 bases and J 7 bases; bases outside gene matches: 8. From germline, CDR1 is GTSNPN and CDR2 SVGIG (reference sequence). The CDR3 is 14 amino acids. The CDR3 spells CAWNSGTGSQPQHF. DNA for the CDR3: TGTGCCTGGAACTCCGGGACAGGGTCCCAGCCCCAGCATTTT.

CDR3 nucleotide sequence: TGTGCCAGCAGCTTTTCAGTGGGACTAGCCGCCTACAATGAGCAGTTCTTC. It is translated as CASSFSVGLAAYNEQFF. The V gene is TRBV7-3, the J gene TRBJ2-1, with 9 bases matching TRBD2. The CDR3 is made up of 17 amino acids. V lost 3 bases, J lost 2 bases, and 8 bases stayed unmatched. Germline V gives CDR1 SGHTA, CDR2 FQGTGA. The full variable domain, completed using reference TRBV7-3 and TRBJ2-1, is GAGVSQTPSNKVTEKGKYVELRCDPISGHTALYWYRQSLGQGPEFLIYFQGTGAADDSGLPNDRFFAVRPEGSVSTLKIQRTERGDSAVYLCASSFSVGLAAYNEQFFGPGTRLTVL.

This chain joins TRBV27 and TRBJ2-2; D may match TRBD1 or TRBD2 (5 bases each). This CDR3 is 13 amino acids long. CDR1 MNHEY and CDR2 SMNVEV come from the germline V gene (reference sequence). Trimming took off 6 bases at V and 2 bases at J, with 7 bases between the two ends. The CDR3 nucleotides are TGTGCCAGCAGCGGGGCAAACACCGGGGAGCTGTTTTTT. It yields the protein CASSGANTGELFF.

The rearrangement links TRBV27 to TRBJ1-5; 8 nucleotides match TRBD1. The CDR3 covers 18 residues. Germline-derived CDR1 and CDR2 are MNHEY and SMNVEV (reference sequence). J gave up 6 bases and V 5 bases, and 18 bases lay outside the gene matches. The CDR3 bases are TGTGCCAGCAGTCCCATCACCCCCGGACAGGGTGGCGGTCAGCCCCAGCATTTT. Its protein product is CASSPITPGQGGGQPQHF.

V usage is TRBV10-2 and J usage is TRBJ2-3; 8 bases are shared with TRBD1. Trimming at V came to 3 bases and at J to 5 bases, leaving 7 bases not matched to a gene. Germline V gives CDR1 WSHSY, CDR2 SAAADI. The CDR3 is 15 amino acids. The CDR3 protein is CASSDPRGQGDTQYF. CDR3 coding DNA: TGCGCCAGCAGTGACCCCAGGGGGCAGGGAGATACGCAGTATTTT.

The chain carries TRBV30 and TRBJ1-5; D possibly corresponds to TRBD1 (6 bases). The CDR3 consists of 15 residues. Trimming removed 2 bases at V and 2 bases at J, with 13 bases between. The germline gives CDR1 GTSNPN, CDR2 SVGIG (reference sequence). The DNA for the CDR3 is TGTGCCTGGAGTACACGACAGGTCGGCAATCAGCCCCAGCATTTT. As protein: CAWSTRQVGNQPQHF. Supplemented by reference TRBV30 and TRBJ1-5, the full variable domain reads SQTIHQWPATLVQPVGSPLSLECTVEGTSNPNLYWYRQAAGRGLQLLFYSVGIGQISSEVPQNLSASRPQDRQFILSSKKLLLSDSGFYLCAWSTRQVGNQPQHFGDGTRLSIL.

The genes are TRBV5-1 and TRBJ2-1, with D possibly TRBD2 on 5 matching bases. The ends were cut back, 5 bases at V and 1 base at J, with 10 bases in the middle. Per germline, CDR1 SGHRS and CDR2 YFSETQ. The CDR3 extends over 14 amino acids. CDR3 loop: CASSPPGSYNEQFF. Here the CDR3 DNA reads TGCGCCAGCAGTCCCCCGGGGTCCTACAATGAGCAGTTCTTC. Full variable domain (missing parts from reference TRBV5-1 and TRBJ2-1): KAGVTQTPRYLIKTRGQQVTLSCSPISGHRSVSWYQQTPGQGLQFLFEYFSETQRNKGNFPGRFSGRQFSNSRSEMNVSTLELGDSALYLCASSPPGSYNEQFFGPGTRLTVL.

CDR3 coding DNA: TGTGCCAGCAGTATAAGCGGGAGTTACAATGAGCAGTTCTTC. Translating it yields CASSISGSYNEQFF. This chain joins TRBV6-6 and TRBJ2-1; 8 bases align to TRBD2. Germline lookup yields CDR1 MNHNY and CDR2 SVGAGI (reference sequence). The trim removed 5 bases at V and 4 bases at J, leaving 4 bases unmatched. The CDR3 consists of 14 residues.

This chain connects TRBV5-6 to TRBJ1-1, with 9 positions matching TRBD1. The J segment lost 2 bases and the V segment lost 6 bases, leaving 8 bases of the junction unmatched. The CDR3 spans 15 residues. From germline, CDR1 is SGHDT and CDR2 YYEEEE. The CDR3 DNA sequence: TGTGCCAGCAACCTAGGGGACAGGGCAAACACTGAAGCTTTCTTT. Protein: CASNLGDRANTEAFF.

V and J are TRBV4-3 and TRBJ1-5; D is unresolved. The ends were cut back, 1 base at V and 1 base at J, with 11 bases in the middle. The CDR3 totals 16 residues. Looked up from germline, CDR1 is LGHNA and CDR2 is YSLEER. CDR3 amino acids: CASSQAPPPSNQPQHF. As DNA, the CDR3 is TGCGCCAGCAGCCAAGCCCCGCCGCCCAGCAATCAGCCCCAGCATTTT.